The subject of this entry is one TCR beta chain. The antigen remains unidentified. This entry belongs to a study of Ad26.COV2.S vaccination and SARS-CoV-2 variants. Sequenced by immunoSEQ multiplex PCR; TCRdb stores in-frame clones only, minus some. The sample lists approximately 450,000 clones; 90% were seen once. General observations from the study: Comparability of non-spike TCR breadth was observed across vaccine and placebo recipients. Participants in the vaccine arm had higher spike-specific TCR breadth; placebo recipients had lower.

Between the trimmed V and J ends, which lost 2 bases and 10 bases, there was a span of 12 bases. The germline V gene encodes CDR1 MDHEN and CDR2 SYDVKM. This CDR3 has 14 amino acids. Documented treatment: 15 to 20 received Ad26.COV2.S at low or high dose, single or two shots; several received placebo; per-sample allocation not given. Each sample was drawn 63 days after the first injection (of vaccine or placebo). The material was peripheral blood, obtained in a trial of Ad26.COV2.S vaccine versus placebo. The TCR originated in a person aged 18 to 59 who received the Ad26.COV2.S COVID-19 vaccine or a placebo. This sequence joins TRBV28 and TRBJ1-6, with D perhaps TRBD1 (5 bases). CDR3 residues: CASSLPHRQSPLHF. DNA for the CDR3: TGTGCCAGCAGTTTACCGCATAGACAGTCACCCCTCCACTTT.